One sample yielded the 18 T cell receptor beta chains listed below, sequenced in a study of CD8+CD57+ T cells in acquired aplastic anemia. Template material for TCR beta VDJ and CDR3 profiling consisted of genomic DNA. Each CDR3 protein is one row after TCRdb ran MiXCR on the reads. This sample has about 180,000 distinct CDR3 sequences, with less than 55% found just once. The sample consisted of sorted CD4+, CD8+, or CD8+CD57+ T cells (not recorded which) from PBMCs. The receptors shown here come from a human donor in good health.

With regard to this clonotype: A read error may be the cause here, since a much bigger clone is one base away. The CDR3 nucleotides are TGTGCTAGTGGTTTGGTCAGGCCCACAGATACGCAGTGTTTT. It translates to CASGLVRPTDTQCF. This sequence joins TRBV12-5 and TRBJ2-3; D is unclear. CDR3 length equals 14 residues. Germline V lookup: CDR1 LGHNT, CDR2 FRNRAP.

Many counts were recorded for this clonotype. As DNA, the CDR3 is TGTGCCAGCAGCTTAGATCCCACAGGGGGCAATGAGCAGTTCTTC. It encodes CASSLDPTGGNEQFF. The chain links TRBV11-2 to TRBJ2-1; 8 nucleotides align to TRBD1. J was trimmed by 6 bases and V by 0 bases; bases with no gene match: 4. The CDR3 spans 15 residues. CDR1 is SGHAT and CDR2 is FQNNGV in the germline V gene. Complete variable domain (other parts from reference TRBV11-2 and TRBJ2-1): EAGVAQSPRYKIIEKRQSVAFWCNPISGHATLYWYQQILGQGPKLLIQFQNNGVVDDSQLPKDRFSAERLKGVDSTLKIQPAKLEDSAVYLCASSLDPTGGNEQFFGPGTRLTVL.

This clonotype has only one observation. This rearrangement joins TRBV19 to TRBJ2-7; D is undetermined. The CDR3 consists of 15 residues. Germline V gene sequence: CDR1 LNHDA, CDR2 SQIVND (reference sequence). The ends were cut back, 3 bases at V and 2 bases at J, with 14 bases in the middle. The CDR3 region has the DNA TGTGCCAGTAGTATTGGCGCACCTACGACCTACGAGCAGTACTTC. It yields the protein CASSIGAPTTYEQYF.

This clonotype appeared many times. The V and J genes are TRBV2 and TRBJ1-2; the match to TRBD1 covers 7 bases. Unmatched junction bases numbered 3, after V lost 6 bases and J lost 2 bases. CDR3 length: 13 residues. Germline V gene lookup returns CDR1 SNHLY and CDR2 FYNNEI. Written as DNA, the CDR3 is TGTGCCAGCAGACAGGGGACCAACTATGGCTACACCTTC. The encoded protein is CASRQGTNYGYTF.

This clonotype has a handful of counts. The chain joins TRBV2 to TRBJ2-5, with D possibly being TRBD1 (6 bases). In germline, CDR1 is SNHLY, CDR2 FYNNEI. The CDR3 runs to 14 residues. V was cut by 5 bases and J by 5 bases, with 15 bases left in between. The CDR3 bases are TGTGCCAGCAGTCCTAATACAGGGTTGGAGACCCAGTACTTC. Amino acids: CASSPNTGLETQYF.

This rearrangement joins TRBV4-2 to TRBJ2-7; TRBD2 might be the D (5 bases). The ends were cut back, 0 bases at V and 0 bases at J, with 9 bases in the middle. The CDR3 consists of 15 residues. The germline V gene has CDR1 LGHNA and CDR2 YNFKEQ. CDR3 amino acids: CASSQEESGSYEQYF. As DNA, the CDR3 is TGTGCCAGCAGCCAAGAAGAGAGCGGCTCCTACGAGCAGTACTTC.

The chain combines TRBV9 with TRBJ1-1; D is unclear. The CDR3 spans 11 residues. The V end was cut by 8 bases, the J end by 6 bases, with 11 bases between. Germline V gene lookup returns CDR1 SGDLS and CDR2 YYNGEE. The CDR3 reads CASSPRSEAFF. Here the CDR3 DNA reads TGTGCCAGTAGCCCCCGGTCTGAAGCTTTCTTT.

The CDR3 loop is CASFIRDPLGETQYF. CDR3 in DNA: TGTGCCAGCTTCATACGGGATCCACTGGGGGAGACCCAGTACTTC. The chain recombines TRBV9 with TRBJ2-5; D possibly corresponds to TRBD2 (5 bases). Germline V lookup: CDR1 SGDLS, CDR2 YYNGEE. The ends were cut back, 7 bases at V and 5 bases at J, with 21 bases in the middle. The length of the CDR3 is 15 residues.

This clonotype was counted ten times or more. The genes are TRBV2 and TRBJ2-3; D gene ambiguous. Germline V gives CDR1 SNHLY, CDR2 FYNNEI. V lost 5 bases to trimming and J lost 1 base, with 4 bases between them. The CDR3 consists of 12 residues. The CDR3 loop is CASSWGTDTQYF. CDR3 bases: TGTGCCAGCAGTTGGGGCACAGATACGCAGTATTTT.

This clonotype was seen ten or more times. The V gene is TRBV4-2, the J gene TRBJ2-3, with 10 bases identical to TRBD2. The CDR3 loop spans 17 amino acids. Trimming at V came to 4 bases and at J to 2 bases, leaving 9 bases not matched to a gene. The germline gives CDR1 LGHNA, CDR2 YNFKEQ. The CDR3: CASSPLAGTSATDTQYF. The CDR3 coding sequence is TGTGCCAGCAGCCCCCTCGCCGGGACTAGCGCCACAGATACGCAGTATTTT.

J is TRBJ1-1 and V is TRBV7-6; a possible D gene is TRBD1 (5 bases). The CDR3 contains 15 residues. CDR1 SGHVS and CDR2 FNYEAQ come from the germline V gene. The germline V and J ends were trimmed by 1 base and 4 bases, with 13 bases remaining between them. The CDR3 sequence is CASSLGKGQRTEAFF. The CDR3 DNA sequence: TGTGCCAGCAGCTTAGGGAAGGGGCAGCGCACTGAAGCTTTCTTT.

This sequence joins TRBV20-1 and TRBJ2-1; 12 nucleotides match TRBD2. CDR3 size: 13 residues. Germline V gene lookup returns CDR1 DFQATT and CDR2 SNEGSKA (reference sequence). Trimming at V came to 3 bases and at J to 15 bases, leaving 9 bases not matched to a gene. For the CDR3, the DNA is TGCAGTGCTAGCCAGACTAGCGGGGGCCTAGGGTTCTTC. Amino acid sequence: CSASQTSGGLGFF.

The gene calls are TRBV30 and TRBJ1-5; D remains ambiguous. Trimming pared 1 base from V and 0 bases from J, leaving 13 bases between. The CDR3 contains 16 residues. Germline lookup yields CDR1 GTSNPN and CDR2 SVGIG (reference sequence). In DNA, the CDR3 is TGTGCCTGGAGTGATGACACGCACTATAGCAATCAGCCCCAGCATTTT. Translated: CAWSDDTHYSNQPQHF.

The V and J genes are TRBV7-6 and TRBJ2-1, with a weak D call TRBD2 (5 bases). Looked up from germline, CDR1 is SGHVS and CDR2 is FNYEAQ. V was pared by 4 bases and J by 8 bases, with 12 bases between. The CDR3 sequence is 13 residues long. The CDR3 DNA sequence: TGTGCCAGCAGCTCCCGGGAAGCTGATGAGCAGTTCTTC. Its translation is CASSSREADEQFF.

The V and J genes are TRBV20-1 and TRBJ1-2; tentatively, D is TRBD1 (5 bases). Germline values: CDR1 DFQATT, CDR2 SNEGSKA (reference sequence). V gave up 0 bases and J gave up 6 bases, with 17 bases separating them. CDR3 length: 15 residues. CDR3 sequence: CSAREPPEGFDGYTF. CDR3 in DNA: TGCAGTGCTAGAGAGCCCCCCGAGGGGTTCGATGGCTACACCTTC.

The V call is TRBV7-9, the J call TRBJ1-3, with TRBD1 as a possible D gene (6 bases). The CDR3 is 14 amino acids. The V end lost 6 bases, the J end lost 1 base, and 10 bases lay between the germline ends. The germline gives CDR1 SEHNR, CDR2 FQNEAQ (reference sequence). In DNA form, the CDR3 reads TGTGCCAGCAGGCCCACAGGGTCTGGAAACACCATATATTTT. Protein sequence: CASRPTGSGNTIYF. Variable domain in full (rest from reference TRBV7-9 and TRBJ1-3): DTGVSQNPRHKITKRGQNVTFRCDPISEHNRLYWYRQTLGQGPEFLTYFQNEAQLEKSRLLSDRFSAERPKGSFSTLEIQRTEQGDSAMYLCASRPTGSGNTIYFGEGSWLTVV.

This sequence joins TRBV19 and TRBJ1-2; D is unresolved. This CDR3 is 14 amino acids long. The V and J ends lost 5 bases and 8 bases respectively, with 18 bases between them. Germline CDR1 is LNHDA and CDR2 is SQIVND (reference sequence). CDR3 nucleotide sequence: TGTGCCAGTAGTTCCAGAGGCCGCGGTCGAGGCTACACCTTC. Protein product: CASSSRGRGRGYTF.

This clonotype was observed a single time. The CDR3 ends on some other residue instead of the conserved phenylalanine or tryptophan, so this is likely a read error. The chain employs TRBV3-1 and TRBJ2-3; maybe TRBD1 (5 bases). Trimming shortened V by 2 bases and J by 4 bases, and 22 bases separated the two germline ends. The CDR3 is made up of 18 amino acids. CDR1 LGHDT and CDR2 YNNKEL come from the germline V gene (reference sequence). CDR3 sequence reads: CASSQTRGAVGFSDTQYL. CDR3 DNA sequence: TGTGCCAGCAGCCAAACGCGTGGGGCAGTAGGGTTTTCAGATACGCAGTATCTT.